A selection of T cell receptor beta chains follows, all from one sample in a study of blood T cell repertoires in COVID-19. Here immunoSEQ multiplex PCR was the method, and the copy in TCRdb shows in-frame clones only, minus some. The sample lists about 200,000 clones; over 70% were seen once. The sample consisted of peripheral blood. These receptors all come from a woman between 65 and 79 years old with acute or convalescent COVID-19. The CDR3 runs from the conserved cysteine through the conserved F or W. The D gene is left open where the match is weak. Size tells how often a clone was seen (once, few, many) or the class of an expanded clone, and some rows leave it out.

j_call	d_call	v_call	cdr3_length	clone_size	cdr3_aa	cdr3_nt
TRBJ2-1	-	TRBV19	16	-	CASSIVKSPNADEQFF	TGTGCCAGTAGTATAGTGAAGTCACCCAATGCGGATGAGCAGTTCTTC
TRBJ2-7	TRBD1	TRBV4-1	17	once	CASSLQPGTANPYEQYF	TGCGCCAGCAGCCTCCAACCCGGGACAGCAAACCCCTACGAGCAGTACTTC
TRBJ2-7	-	TRBV3-1/TRBV3-2	13	-	CASSQAYGYEQYF	TGTGCCAGCAGCCAAGCTTACGGCTACGAGCAGTACTTC
TRBJ2-3	-	TRBV5-5	17	-	CASSLGVRDITKDTQYF	TGTGCCAGCAGCTTGGGGGTACGGGACATAACCAAAGATACGCAGTATTTT
TRBJ2-7	TRBD1	TRBV5-1	13	-	CASSTGLGREQYF	TGCGCCAGCTCGACAGGGTTGGGGCGCGAGCAGTACTTC
TRBJ1-4	TRBD1	TRBV28	12	-	CASSNPTGQLFF	TGTGCCAGCAGTAACCCGACGGGACAGTTATTTTTT
TRBJ1-5	-	TRBV6-5	15	once	CASSLEVGSNQPQHF	TGTGCCAGCAGTTTGGAGGTAGGGAGCAATCAGCCCCAGCATTTT
TRBJ2-3	-	TRBV3-1/TRBV3-2	13	-	CASSPGLQDTQYF	TGTGCCAGCAGCCCGGGACTCCAAGATACGCAGTATTTT
TRBJ2-2	-	TRBV2	15	-	CASSPIAGNTGELFF	TGTGCCAGCAGCCCAATTGCGGGAAACACCGGGGAGCTGTTTTTT
TRBJ1-4	-	TRBV25-1	15	-	CASSEEAATNEKLFF	TGTGCCAGCAGTGAAGAGGCTGCAACTAATGAAAAACTGTTTTTT
TRBJ2-7	TRBD1	TRBV24-1	15	-	CATSDPGQGAYEQYF	TGTGCCACCAGTGACCCGGGACAGGGGGCCTACGAGCAGTACTTC
TRBJ2-1	TRBD2	TRBV2	17	-	CASSEAGGLAGVNEQFF	TGTGCCAGCAGTGAAGCCGGAGGGCTAGCGGGAGTCAATGAGCAGTTCTTC
TRBJ1-1	-	TRBV9	13	-	CASRRGAGTEAFF	TGTGCCAGCCGACGAGGGGCGGGAACTGAAGCTTTCTTT
TRBJ2-7	-	TRBV9	16	-	CASSVGLTGGVYEQYF	TGTGCCAGCAGCGTAGGCCTAACGGGGGGCGTCTACGAGCAGTACTTC
TRBJ1-5	-	TRBV24-1	14	-	CATSERDNNQPQHF	TGTGCCACCAGTGAACGGGACAACAATCAGCCCCAGCATTTT
TRBJ2-5	-	TRBV5-4	15	once	CASSLGVGSQETQYF	TGTGCCAGCAGCCTGGGGGTGGGCAGTCAAGAGACCCAGTACTTC
TRBJ2-2	-	TRBV5-8	14	-	CASSLGQEPGELFF	TGTGCCAGCAGCTTGGGACAGGAACCGGGGGAGCTGTTTTTT
TRBJ2-3	TRBD2	TRBV5-1	16	-	CASSLGTSGRSDTQYF	TGCGCCAGCAGCCTTGGGACTAGCGGGAGATCAGATACGCAGTATTTT
TRBJ2-1	-	TRBV5-4	14	-	CASSLAFTVDEQFF	TGTGCCAGCAGCTTGGCCTTCACGGTGGATGAGCAGTTCTTC
TRBJ2-1	-	TRBV3-1/TRBV3-2	15	few	CASSQEPSSYNEQFF	TGTGCCAGCAGCCAAGAGCCCAGCTCCTACAATGAGCAGTTCTTC
TRBJ2-2	TRBD2	TRBV28	20	-	CASSLWGVGLVWGAPGELFF	TGTGCCAGCAGTTTATGGGGTGTGGGACTAGTCTGGGGAGCCCCCGGGGAGCTGTTTTTT
TRBJ2-7	TRBD2	TRBV5-4	15	-	CASSPPGTRTYEQYF	TGTGCCAGCAGCCCCCCCGGGACTAGGACCTACGAGCAGTACTTC
TRBJ1-3	TRBD1	TRBV10-2	17	few	CASSSPGTDGSGNTIYF	TGCGCCAGCAGCAGTCCCGGGACAGACGGGTCTGGAAACACCATATATTTT
TRBJ2-3	-	TRBV2	15	-	CASSEAGRGADTQYF	TGTGCCAGCAGTGAAGCGGGGCGGGGAGCAGATACGCAGTATTTT
TRBJ2-1	TRBD2	TRBV14	15	-	CASSSPAGVYNEQFF	TGTGCCAGCAGCTCTCCAGCGGGAGTCTACAATGAGCAGTTCTTC
TRBJ2-3	TRBD2	TRBV19	14	-	CASNSGRAGDTQYF	TGTGCCAGTAATAGCGGGAGGGCCGGAGATACGCAGTATTTT
TRBJ1-5	TRBD1	TRBV28	15	-	CASSFGPRGLQPQHF	TGTGCCAGCAGTTTCGGACCCAGGGGGCTTCAGCCCCAGCATTTT
TRBJ2-1	TRBD2	TRBV6-1	14	large	CASSEGASGGRWFF	TGTGCCAGCAGTGAAGGAGCTAGCGGAGGGAGGTGGTTCTTC
TRBJ2-3	-	TRBV13	14	few	CASSFRSNTDTQYF	TGTGCCAGCAGCTTCCGGAGTAACACAGATACGCAGTATTTT
TRBJ2-2	TRBD1	TRBV2	15	-	CASSERQGADGELFF	TGTGCCAGCAGTGAGCGACAGGGGGCGGACGGGGAGCTGTTTTTT
TRBJ2-7	-	TRBV3-1/TRBV3-2	12	-	CASSQVADEQYF	TGTGCCAGCAGCCAAGTTGCGGACGAGCAGTACTTC
TRBJ2-3	TRBD1	TRBV27	13	-	CASSFRDRDAPYF	TGTGCCAGCAGTTTCCGGGACAGGGATGCGCCGTATTTT
TRBJ2-1	-	TRBV11-2	15	-	CASSLGSGKYNEQFF	TGTGCCAGCAGCTTAGGGAGCGGAAAGTACAATGAGCAGTTCTTC
TRBJ1-5	-	TRBV18	13	-	CASSPAQNQPQHF	TGTGCCAGCTCACCCGCACAGAATCAGCCCCAGCATTTT
TRBJ2-7	TRBD2	TRBV6-5	14	-	CASSTPGLSIEQYF	TGTGCCAGCAGTACCCCGGGACTATCCATCGAGCAGTACTTC
TRBJ2-2	TRBD1	TRBV5-6	16	-	CASSNMTGGRSGELFF	TGTGCCAGCAGCAACATGACAGGGGGAAGATCCGGGGAGCTGTTTTTT
TRBJ2-5	-	TRBV2	17	-	CASRSSGDSWSQETQYF	TGTGCCAGCAGATCCTCGGGGGACTCGTGGTCCCAAGAGACCCAGTACTTC
TRBJ2-1	TRBD2	TRBV24-1	17	-	CATSDPGLAGRLNEQFF	TGTGCCACCAGTGATCCTGGACTAGCGGGAAGACTAAATGAGCAGTTCTTC
TRBJ1-2	-	TRBV2	13	-	CASSDGSDYGYTF	TGTGCCAGCAGTGATGGGAGCGACTATGGCTACACCTTC
TRBJ2-1	TRBD1	TRBV10-3	15	once	CAISVATGSYNEQFF	TGTGCCATCAGTGTTGCGACAGGGTCCTACAATGAGCAGTTCTTC
TRBJ1-6	-	TRBV6-5	13	-	CASNNAANSPLHF	TGTGCCAGCAACAACGCGGCAAATTCACCCCTCCACTTT
TRBJ2-1	TRBD2	TRBV5-1	15	-	CASSRGLDNYNEQFF	TGCGCCAGCAGCCGAGGACTAGATAACTACAATGAGCAGTTCTTC
TRBJ2-7	TRBD1	TRBV28	14	once	CASSFAQGPYEQYF	TGTGCCAGCAGTTTCGCACAGGGGCCTTACGAGCAGTACTTC
TRBJ2-2	-	TRBV24-1	13	once	CATSTLDTGELFF	TGTGCCACCAGTACTCTCGACACCGGGGAGCTGTTTTTT
TRBJ2-1	TRBD2	TRBV5-6	16	-	CASSSLGGSSYNEQFF	TGTGCCAGCAGCAGTCTCGGCGGGAGCTCCTACAATGAGCAGTTCTTC
TRBJ2-1	-	TRBV27	16	-	CASSPFGEARDNEQFF	TGTGCCAGCAGCCCTTTCGGGGAGGCAAGAGACAATGAGCAGTTCTTC
TRBJ1-5	-	TRBV4-2	18	-	CASSQDLSSVTGSQPQHF	TGTGCCAGCAGCCAAGATCTTTCGTCGGTTACAGGGAGTCAGCCCCAGCATTTT
TRBJ1-2	-	TRBV7-9	12	-	CASSDRLYGYTF	TGTGCCAGCAGTGACAGGCTCTATGGCTACACCTTC
TRBJ2-7	-	TRBV19	11	-	CASSMAGRQYF	TGTGCCAGTAGTATGGCGGGAAGGCAGTACTTC
TRBJ1-5	TRBD1	TRBV6-5	14	-	CASSAGTGVQPQHF	TGTGCCAGCAGCGCCGGGACAGGGGTTCAGCCCCAGCATTTT
TRBJ2-3	-	TRBV12-2	22	-	CASRLRLVAASERREDSDTQYF	TGTGCAAGTCGTTTAAGGCTTGTGGCCGCTAGCGAAAGACGGGAGGATAGTGATACGCAGTATTTT
TRBJ2-1	-	TRBV27	22	few	CASSPYPDRVVAGGRGYNEQFF	TGTGCCAGCAGTCCGTACCCGGACAGGGTGGTAGCGGGCGGGAGGGGGTACAATGAGCAGTTCTTC
TRBJ2-3	-	TRBV11-2	16	-	CASSLGLDTLTDTQYF	TGTGCCAGCAGCTTAGGTTTGGACACACTCACAGATACGCAGTATTTT
TRBJ2-2	TRBD2	TRBV5-1	15	-	CASSFSGGNTGELFF	TGCGCCAGCAGTTTTAGCGGGGGGAACACCGGGGAGCTGTTTTTT
TRBJ2-5	TRBD1	TRBV29-1	12	-	CSVWTGQETQYF	TGCAGCGTATGGACAGGCCAAGAGACCCAGTACTTC
TRBJ1-2	TRBD1	TRBV3-1/TRBV3-2	16	-	CASSLGQGIGNYGYTF	TGTGCCAGCAGCCTCGGACAGGGTATAGGTAACTATGGCTACACCTTC
TRBJ2-7	-	TRBV5-5	14	-	CASSIGTESYEQYF	TGTGCCAGCAGCATCGGGACTGAGTCCTACGAGCAGTACTTC
TRBJ2-5	TRBD1	TRBV5-4	13	-	CASSLRGLETQYF	TGTGCCAGCAGCTTAAGGGGGCTGGAGACCCAGTACTTC
TRBJ2-5	TRBD2	TRBV28	16	-	CASSPRTSGDQETQYF	TGTGCCAGCAGTCCCAGGACTAGCGGGGACCAAGAGACCCAGTACTTC